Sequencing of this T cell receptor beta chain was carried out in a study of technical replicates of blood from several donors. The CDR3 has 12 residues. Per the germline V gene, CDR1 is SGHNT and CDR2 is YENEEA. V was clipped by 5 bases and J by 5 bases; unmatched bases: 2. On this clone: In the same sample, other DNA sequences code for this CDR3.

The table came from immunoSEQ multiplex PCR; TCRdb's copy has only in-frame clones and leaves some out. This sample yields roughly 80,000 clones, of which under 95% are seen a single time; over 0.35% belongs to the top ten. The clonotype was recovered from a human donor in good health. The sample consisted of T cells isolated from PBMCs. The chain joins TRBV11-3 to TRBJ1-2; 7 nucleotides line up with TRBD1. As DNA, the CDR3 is TGTGCCAGCAGCCTGACAGGGTATGGCTACACCTTC. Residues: CASSLTGYGYTF.